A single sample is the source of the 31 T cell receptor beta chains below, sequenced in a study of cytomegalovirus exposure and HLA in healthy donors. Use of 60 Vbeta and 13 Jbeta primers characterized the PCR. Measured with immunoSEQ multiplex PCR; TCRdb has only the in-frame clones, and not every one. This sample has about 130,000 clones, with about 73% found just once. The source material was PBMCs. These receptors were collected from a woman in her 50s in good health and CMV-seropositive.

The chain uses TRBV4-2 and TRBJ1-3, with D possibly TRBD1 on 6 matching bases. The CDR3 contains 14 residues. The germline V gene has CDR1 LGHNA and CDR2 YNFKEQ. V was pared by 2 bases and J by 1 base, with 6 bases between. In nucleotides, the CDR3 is TGTGCCAGCAGCCAAAGGGGGTCTGGAAACACCATATATTTT. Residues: CASSQRGSGNTIYF.

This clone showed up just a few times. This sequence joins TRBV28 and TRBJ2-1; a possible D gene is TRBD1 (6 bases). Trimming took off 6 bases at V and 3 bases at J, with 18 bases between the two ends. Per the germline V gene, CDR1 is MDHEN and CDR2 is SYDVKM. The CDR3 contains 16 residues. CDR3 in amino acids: CASRVGSRGSYNEQFF. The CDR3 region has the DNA TGTGCCAGCAGGGTCGGGTCTAGGGGGAGCTACAATGAGCAGTTCTTC.

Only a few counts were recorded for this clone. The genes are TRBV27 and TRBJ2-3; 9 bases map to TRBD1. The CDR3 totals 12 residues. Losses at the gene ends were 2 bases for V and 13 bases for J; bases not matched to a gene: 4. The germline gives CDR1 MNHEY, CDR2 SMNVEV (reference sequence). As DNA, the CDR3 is TGTGCCAGCAGTTTAGGACAGGGGATTGAGTATTTT. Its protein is CASSLGQGIEYF.

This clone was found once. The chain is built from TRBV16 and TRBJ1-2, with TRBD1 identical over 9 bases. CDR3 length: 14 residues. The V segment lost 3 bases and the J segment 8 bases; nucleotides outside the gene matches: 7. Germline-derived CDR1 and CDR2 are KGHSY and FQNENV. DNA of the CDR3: TGTGCCAGCAGCCAGCAGGGACAGGGCGAAGGCTACACCTTC. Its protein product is CASSQQGQGEGYTF.

The chain's CDR3 is CASSLGDTDTQYF. Here the CDR3 DNA reads TGTGCCAGCAGCCTCGGGGACACAGATACGCAGTATTTT. The J gene is TRBJ2-3, the V gene TRBV5-4; a weak D match, TRBD2 (5 bases). The germline V gene encodes CDR1 SGHNT and CDR2 YYREEE (reference sequence). This CDR3 contains 13 residues. Trimming stripped 4 bases from V and 2 bases from J, with 8 bases between.

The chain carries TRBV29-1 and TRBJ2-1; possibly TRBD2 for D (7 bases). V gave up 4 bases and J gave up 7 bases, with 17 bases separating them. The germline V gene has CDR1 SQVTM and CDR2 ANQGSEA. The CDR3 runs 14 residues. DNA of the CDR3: TGCAGCGTTGCGGGGGGCCAAGGGGCGAATGAGCAGTTCTTC. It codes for CSVAGGQGANEQFF.

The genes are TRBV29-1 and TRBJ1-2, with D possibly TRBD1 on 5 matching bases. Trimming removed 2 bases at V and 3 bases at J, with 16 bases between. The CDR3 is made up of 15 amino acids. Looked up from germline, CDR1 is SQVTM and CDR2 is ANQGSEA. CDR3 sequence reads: CSVESRVLADYGYTF. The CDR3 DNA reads TGCAGCGTTGAAAGCAGGGTCCTAGCGGACTATGGCTACACCTTC.

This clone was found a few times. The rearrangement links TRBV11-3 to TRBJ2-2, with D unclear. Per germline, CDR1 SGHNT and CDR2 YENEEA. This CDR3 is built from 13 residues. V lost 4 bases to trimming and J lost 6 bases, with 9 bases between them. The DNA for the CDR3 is TGTGCCAGCAGCTCCACGGCGGCCGGGGAGCTGTTTTTT. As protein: CASSSTAAGELFF.

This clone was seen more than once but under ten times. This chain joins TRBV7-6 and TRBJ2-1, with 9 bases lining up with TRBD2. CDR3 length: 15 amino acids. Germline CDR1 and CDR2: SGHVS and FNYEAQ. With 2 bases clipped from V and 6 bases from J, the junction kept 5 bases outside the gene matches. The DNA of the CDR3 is TGTGCCAGCAGCTTACCGGGACTAGCTGTCAATGAGCAGTTCTTC. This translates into CASSLPGLAVNEQFF.

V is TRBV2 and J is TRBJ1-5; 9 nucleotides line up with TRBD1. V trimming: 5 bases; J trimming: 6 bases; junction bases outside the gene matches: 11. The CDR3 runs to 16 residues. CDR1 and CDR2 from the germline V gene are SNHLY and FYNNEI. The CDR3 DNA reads TGTGCCAGCAGTCAAGAGCCGGGACAGGGTTCTCAGCCCCAGCATTTT. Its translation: CASSQEPGQGSQPQHF.

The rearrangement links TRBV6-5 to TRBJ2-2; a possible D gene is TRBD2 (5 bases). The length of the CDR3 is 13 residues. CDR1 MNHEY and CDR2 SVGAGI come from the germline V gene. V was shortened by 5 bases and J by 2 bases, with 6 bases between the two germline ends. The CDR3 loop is CASSRTNTGELFF. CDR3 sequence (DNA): TGTGCCAGCAGTCGGACTAACACCGGGGAGCTGTTTTTT.

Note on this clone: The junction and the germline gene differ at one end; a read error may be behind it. In nucleotides, the CDR3 is TGTTCCAGCAGCTTAGCGGGGGCTAAGGGTGTCTTT. As protein: CSSSLAGAKGVF. This chain uses TRBV7-9 with TRBJ2-3, with 9 bases aligning to TRBD2. Germline CDR1 and CDR2: SEHNR and FQNEAQ (reference sequence). The CDR3 is 12 amino acids.

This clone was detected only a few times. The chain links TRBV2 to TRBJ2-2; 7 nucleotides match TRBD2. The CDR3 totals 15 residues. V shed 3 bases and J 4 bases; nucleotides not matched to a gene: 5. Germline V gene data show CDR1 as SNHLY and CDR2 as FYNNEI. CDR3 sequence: CASSEPSGATGELFF. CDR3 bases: TGTGCCAGCAGTGAGCCTAGCGGAGCCACCGGGGAGCTGTTTTTT. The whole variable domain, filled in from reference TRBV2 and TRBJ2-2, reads EPEVTQTPSHQVTQMGQEVILRCVPISNHLYFYWYRQILGQKVEFLVSFYNNEISEKSEIFDDQFSVERPDGSNFTLKIRSTKLEDSAMYFCASSEPSGATGELFFGEGSRLTVL.

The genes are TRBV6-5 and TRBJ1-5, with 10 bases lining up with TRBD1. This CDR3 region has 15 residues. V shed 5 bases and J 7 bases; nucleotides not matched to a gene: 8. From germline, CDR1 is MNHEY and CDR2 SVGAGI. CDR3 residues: CASSPTGDRGQPQHF. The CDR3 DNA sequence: TGTGCCAGCAGTCCCACCGGGGACAGGGGACAGCCCCAGCATTTT.

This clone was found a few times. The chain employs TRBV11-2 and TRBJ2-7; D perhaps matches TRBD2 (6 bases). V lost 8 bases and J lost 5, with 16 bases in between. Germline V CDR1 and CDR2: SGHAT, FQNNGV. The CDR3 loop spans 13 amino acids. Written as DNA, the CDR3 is TGTGCCAGCGGAGGGGAATCGTCCCACGAGCAGTACTTC. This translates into CASGGESSHEQYF.

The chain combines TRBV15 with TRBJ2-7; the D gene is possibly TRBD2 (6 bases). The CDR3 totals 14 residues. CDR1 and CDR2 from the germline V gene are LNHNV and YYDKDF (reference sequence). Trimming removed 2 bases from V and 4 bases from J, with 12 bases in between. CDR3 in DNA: TGTGCCACCAGCAGACGGAACGGGAGATACGAGCAGTACTTC. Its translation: CATSRRNGRYEQYF.

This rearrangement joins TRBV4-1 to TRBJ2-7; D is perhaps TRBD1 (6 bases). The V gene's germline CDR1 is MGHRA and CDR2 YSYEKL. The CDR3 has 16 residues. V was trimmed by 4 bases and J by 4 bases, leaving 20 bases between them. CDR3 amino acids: CASSPAGTQIPYEQYF. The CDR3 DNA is TGCGCCAGCAGCCCCGCCGGGACACAAATCCCTTACGAGCAGTACTTC.

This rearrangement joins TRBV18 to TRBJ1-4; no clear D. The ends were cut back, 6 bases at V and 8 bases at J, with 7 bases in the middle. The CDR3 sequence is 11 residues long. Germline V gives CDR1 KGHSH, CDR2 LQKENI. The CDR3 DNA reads TGTGCCAGCTCCGGAGGAGAAAAACTGTTTTTT. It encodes CASSGGEKLFF.

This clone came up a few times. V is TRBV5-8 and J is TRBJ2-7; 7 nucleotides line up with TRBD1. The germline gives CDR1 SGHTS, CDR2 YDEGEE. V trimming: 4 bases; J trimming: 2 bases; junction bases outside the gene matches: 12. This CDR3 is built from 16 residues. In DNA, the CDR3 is TGTGCCAGCAGCCTTGGAGGAGACAGGGTCGCCTACGAGCAGTACTTC. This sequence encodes CASSLGGDRVAYEQYF.

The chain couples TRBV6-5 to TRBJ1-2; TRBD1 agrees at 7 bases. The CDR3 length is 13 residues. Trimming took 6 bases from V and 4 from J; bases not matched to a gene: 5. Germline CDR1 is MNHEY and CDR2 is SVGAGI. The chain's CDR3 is CASSPRQGYGYTF. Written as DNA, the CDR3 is TGTGCCAGCAGCCCCCGACAGGGCTATGGCTACACCTTC.

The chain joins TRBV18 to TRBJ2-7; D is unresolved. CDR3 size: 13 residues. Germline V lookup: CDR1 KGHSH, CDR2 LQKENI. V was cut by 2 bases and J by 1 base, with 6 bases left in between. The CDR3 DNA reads TGTGCCAGCTCACCAGACATTTCCTACGAGCAGTACTTC. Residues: CASSPDISYEQYF.

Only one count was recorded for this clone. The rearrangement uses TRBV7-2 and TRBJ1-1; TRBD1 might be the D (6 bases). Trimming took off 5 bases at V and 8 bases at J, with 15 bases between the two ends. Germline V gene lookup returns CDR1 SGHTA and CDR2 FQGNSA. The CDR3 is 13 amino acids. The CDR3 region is CASSIRRDKEAFF. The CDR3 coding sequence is TGTGCCAGCAGCATACGAAGGGACAAAGAAGCTTTCTTT.

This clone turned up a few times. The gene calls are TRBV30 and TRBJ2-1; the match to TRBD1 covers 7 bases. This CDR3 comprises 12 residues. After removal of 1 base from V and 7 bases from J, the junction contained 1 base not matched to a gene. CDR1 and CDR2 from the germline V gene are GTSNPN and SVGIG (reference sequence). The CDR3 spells CAWSATGNEQFF. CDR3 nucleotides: TGTGCCTGGAGTGCGACAGGGAATGAGCAGTTCTTC.

In nucleotides, the CDR3 is TGTGCCAGTAGTCCCCAAGCAGGGGAATGGGACGAGCAGTACTTC. Protein sequence: CASSPQAGEWDEQYF. The J gene is TRBJ2-7, the V gene TRBV19; a weak D match, TRBD1 (6 bases). V was shortened by 5 bases and J by 5 bases, with 19 bases between the two germline ends. Germline V gene sequence: CDR1 LNHDA, CDR2 SQIVND (reference sequence). The CDR3 length is 15 residues.

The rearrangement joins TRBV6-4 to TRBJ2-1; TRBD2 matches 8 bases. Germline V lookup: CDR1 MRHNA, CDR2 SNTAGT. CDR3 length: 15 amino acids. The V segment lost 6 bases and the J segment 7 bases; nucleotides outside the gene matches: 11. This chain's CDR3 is CASSEGTRDLNEQFF. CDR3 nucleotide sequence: TGTGCCAGCAGCGAAGGGACTAGGGATTTGAATGAGCAGTTCTTC.

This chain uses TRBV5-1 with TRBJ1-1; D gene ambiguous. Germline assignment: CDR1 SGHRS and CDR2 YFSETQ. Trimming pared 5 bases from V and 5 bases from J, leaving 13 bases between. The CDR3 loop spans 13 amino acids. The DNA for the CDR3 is TGCGCCAGCAGGTCTTGGGCGGGGACTGAAGCTTTCTTT. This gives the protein CASRSWAGTEAFF.

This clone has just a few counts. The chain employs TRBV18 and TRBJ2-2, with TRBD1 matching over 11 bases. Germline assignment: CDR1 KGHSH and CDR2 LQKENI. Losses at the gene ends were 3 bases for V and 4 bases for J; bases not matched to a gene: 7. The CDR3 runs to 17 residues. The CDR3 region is CASSPTGTGGFTGELFF. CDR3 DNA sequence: TGTGCCAGCTCACCTACCGGGACAGGGGGTTTCACCGGGGAGCTGTTTTTT.

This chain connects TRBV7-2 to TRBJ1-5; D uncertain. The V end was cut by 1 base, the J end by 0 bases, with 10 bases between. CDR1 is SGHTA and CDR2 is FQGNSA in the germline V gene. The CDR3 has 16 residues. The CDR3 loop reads CASSLGQAFSNQPQHF. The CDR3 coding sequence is TGTGCCAGCAGCTTAGGGCAGGCTTTTAGCAATCAGCCCCAGCATTTT.

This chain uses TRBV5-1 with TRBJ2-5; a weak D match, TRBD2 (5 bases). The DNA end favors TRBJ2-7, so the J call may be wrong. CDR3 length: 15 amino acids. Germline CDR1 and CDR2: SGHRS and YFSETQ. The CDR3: CASSSRTWSPYEQYF. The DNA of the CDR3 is TGCGCCAGCAGCTCACGGACTTGGAGCCCCTACGAGCAGTACTTC.

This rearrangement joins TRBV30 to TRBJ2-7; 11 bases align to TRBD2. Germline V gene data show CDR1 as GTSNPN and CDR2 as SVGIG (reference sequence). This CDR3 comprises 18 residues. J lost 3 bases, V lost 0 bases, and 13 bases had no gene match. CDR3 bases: TGTGCCTGGAGTGTGGCCCCAGTGACTAGCGGGGAGTTCTACGAGCAGTACTTC. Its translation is CAWSVAPVTSGEFYEQYF.

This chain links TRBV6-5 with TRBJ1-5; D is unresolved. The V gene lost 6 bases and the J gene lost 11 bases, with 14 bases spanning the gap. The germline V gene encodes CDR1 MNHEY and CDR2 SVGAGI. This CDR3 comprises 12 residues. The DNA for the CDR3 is TGTGCCAGCAGCGACCCACCCGGGGCCCAGCATTTT. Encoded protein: CASSDPPGAQHF.